The text below deals with one TCR beta chain. What it binds is unknown. Reverse transcribing all isolated RNA meant expressed TCRB transcripts were sequenced. Repertoires were generated with immunoSEQ multiplex PCR, while TCRdb's copy carries only in-frame clones and drops some. The sample consists of 640,000 or so clones, around an eighth of them appearing once. The data were obtained in a study of beta chain features in type 1 diabetes. General study results and limits: All four CD4+ subsets of Type 1 diabetes patients contained TCRB CDR3s that were moderately but significantly shorter.

V lost 10 bases, J lost 1 base, and 11 bases lay in between. The CDR3 extends over 13 amino acids. Germline CDR1 is SGHTA and CDR2 is FQGTGA. Sample: naive CD4+ T cells from blood. This clonotype originated in a man younger than 35 with type 1 diabetes. The chain employs TRBV7-3 and TRBJ2-1; D unresolved. The CDR3 DNA is TGTGCCACCTCGGTGGGGTCCTACAATGAGCAGTTCTTC. Its translation: CATSVGSYNEQFF.